This T cell receptor (beta chain) was obtained from a study of blood T cell repertoires in COVID-19. Across the whole study: Samples of COVID-19 (acute and convalescent) were obtained from the United States, Italy and Spain. The cDNA or gDNA used as material had been derived from T cells, B-cell-depleted T cells, or PBMCs.

V was cut by 3 bases and J by 0 bases, with 12 bases left in between. From germline, CDR1 is SNHLY and CDR2 FYNNEI. This CDR3 contains 16 residues. Per the study methods: Amplification from reference gene primers served as the basis for estimated nucleated cell counts. Here immunoSEQ multiplex PCR was the method, and the copy in TCRdb shows in-frame clones only, minus some. V and J calls plus clone size are reproduced from that table; the DNA served to infer D and trimming. The sample consists of 220,000 or so clones, more than 75% of them appearing once. V and J are TRBV2 and TRBJ1-5; the D is unclear. Sequencing used peripheral blood. The sequence came from a middle-aged man who had recovered from COVID-19. CDR3 DNA: TGTGCCAGCAGTGACAGCGCCCTATATAGCAATCAGCCCCAGCATTTT. Amino acid sequence: CASSDSALYSNQPQHF.